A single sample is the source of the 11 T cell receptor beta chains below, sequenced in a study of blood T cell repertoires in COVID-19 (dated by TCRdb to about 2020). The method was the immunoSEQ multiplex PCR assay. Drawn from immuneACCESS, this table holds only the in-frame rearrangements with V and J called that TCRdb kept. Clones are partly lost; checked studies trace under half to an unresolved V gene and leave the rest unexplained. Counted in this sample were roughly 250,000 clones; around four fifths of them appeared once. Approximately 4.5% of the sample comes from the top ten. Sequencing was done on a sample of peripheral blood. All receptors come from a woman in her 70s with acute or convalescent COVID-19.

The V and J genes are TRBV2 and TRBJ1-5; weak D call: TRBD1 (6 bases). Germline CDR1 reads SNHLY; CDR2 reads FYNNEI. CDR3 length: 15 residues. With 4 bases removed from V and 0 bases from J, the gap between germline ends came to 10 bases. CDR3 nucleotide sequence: TGTGCCAGCAGTGGACAGGACTCTAGCAATCAGCCCCAGCATTTT. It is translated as CASSGQDSSNQPQHF.

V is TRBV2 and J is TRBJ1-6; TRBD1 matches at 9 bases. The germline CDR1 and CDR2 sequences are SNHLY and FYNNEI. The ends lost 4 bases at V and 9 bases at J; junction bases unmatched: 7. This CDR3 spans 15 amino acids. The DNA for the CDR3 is TGTGCCAGCAGTGGAGGGGGACAGGGTCGTTCACCCCTCCACTTT. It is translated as CASSGGGQGRSPLHF.

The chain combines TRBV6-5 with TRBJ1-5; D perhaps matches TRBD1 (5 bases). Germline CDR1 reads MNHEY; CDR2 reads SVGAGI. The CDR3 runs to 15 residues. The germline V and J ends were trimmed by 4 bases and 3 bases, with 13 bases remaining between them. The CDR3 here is CASSSSGTINQPQHF. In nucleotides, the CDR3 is TGTGCCAGCAGTTCCTCCGGGACTATCAATCAGCCCCAGCATTTT.

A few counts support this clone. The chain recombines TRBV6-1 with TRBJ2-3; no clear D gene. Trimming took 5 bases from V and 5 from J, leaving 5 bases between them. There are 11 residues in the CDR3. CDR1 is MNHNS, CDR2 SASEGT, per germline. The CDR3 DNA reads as TGTGCCAGCAGTCCCGTAGATACGCAGTATTTT. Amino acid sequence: CASSPVDTQYF.

This CDR3 reads CASSNRAGGTEAFF. The CDR3, as DNA: TGTGCCAGCAGCAATAGGGCAGGGGGCACTGAAGCTTTCTTT. V usage is TRBV21-1 and J usage is TRBJ1-1; TRBD1 reflects the table's D call only, with no check against the DNA. TRBV21-1 is a pseudogene. The CDR3 totals 14 residues.

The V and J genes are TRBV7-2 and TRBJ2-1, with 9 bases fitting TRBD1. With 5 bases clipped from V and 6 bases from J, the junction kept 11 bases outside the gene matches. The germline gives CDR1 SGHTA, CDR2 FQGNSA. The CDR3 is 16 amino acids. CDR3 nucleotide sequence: TGTGCCAGCAGCATTGCACCGGGACAGGGTGGCAATGAGCAGTTCTTC. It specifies CASSIAPGQGGNEQFF. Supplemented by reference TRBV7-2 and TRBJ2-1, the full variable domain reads GAGVSQSPSNKVTEKGKDVELRCDPISGHTALYWYRQSLGQGLEFLIYFQGNSAPDKSGLPSDRFSAERTGGSVSTLTIQRTQQEDSAVYLCASSIAPGQGGNEQFFGPGTRLTVL.

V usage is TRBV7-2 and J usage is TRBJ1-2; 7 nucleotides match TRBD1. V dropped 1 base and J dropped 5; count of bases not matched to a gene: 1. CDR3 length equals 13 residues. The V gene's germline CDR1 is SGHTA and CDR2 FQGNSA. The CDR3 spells CASSLGQGYGYTF. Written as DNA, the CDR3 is TGTGCCAGCAGCTTAGGACAGGGTTATGGCTACACCTTC.

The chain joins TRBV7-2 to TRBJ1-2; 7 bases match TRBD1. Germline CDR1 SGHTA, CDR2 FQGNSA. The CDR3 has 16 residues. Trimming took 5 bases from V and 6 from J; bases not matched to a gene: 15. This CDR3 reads CASSLRQGVLGNGYTF. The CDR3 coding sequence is TGTGCCAGCAGCCTCCGCCAGGGGGTTTTGGGAAATGGCTACACCTTC.

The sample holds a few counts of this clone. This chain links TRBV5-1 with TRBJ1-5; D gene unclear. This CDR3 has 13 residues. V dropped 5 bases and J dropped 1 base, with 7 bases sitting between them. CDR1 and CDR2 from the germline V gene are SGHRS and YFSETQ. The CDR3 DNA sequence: TGCGCCAGCAGTCCCCAGAGCAATCAGCCCCAGCATTTT. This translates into CASSPQSNQPQHF. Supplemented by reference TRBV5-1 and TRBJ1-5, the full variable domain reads KAGVTQTPRYLIKTRGQQVTLSCSPISGHRSVSWYQQTPGQGLQFLFEYFSETQRNKGNFPGRFSGRQFSNSRSEMNVSTLELGDSALYLCASSPQSNQPQHFGDGTRLSIL.

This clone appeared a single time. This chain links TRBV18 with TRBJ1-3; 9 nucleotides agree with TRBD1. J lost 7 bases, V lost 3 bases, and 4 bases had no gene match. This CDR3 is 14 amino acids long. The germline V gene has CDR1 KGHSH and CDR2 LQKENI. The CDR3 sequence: CASSPGTGTNTIYF. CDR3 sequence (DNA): TGTGCCAGCTCACCCGGGACAGGGACCAACACCATATATTTT.

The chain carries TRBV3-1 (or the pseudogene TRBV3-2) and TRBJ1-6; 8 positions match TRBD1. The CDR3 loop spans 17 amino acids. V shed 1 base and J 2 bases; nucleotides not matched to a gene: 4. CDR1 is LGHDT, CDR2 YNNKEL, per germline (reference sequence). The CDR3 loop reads CASSQGRQGTYNSPLHF. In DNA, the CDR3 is TGTGCCAGCAGCCAAGGGAGACAGGGGACCTATAATTCACCCCTCCACTTT.